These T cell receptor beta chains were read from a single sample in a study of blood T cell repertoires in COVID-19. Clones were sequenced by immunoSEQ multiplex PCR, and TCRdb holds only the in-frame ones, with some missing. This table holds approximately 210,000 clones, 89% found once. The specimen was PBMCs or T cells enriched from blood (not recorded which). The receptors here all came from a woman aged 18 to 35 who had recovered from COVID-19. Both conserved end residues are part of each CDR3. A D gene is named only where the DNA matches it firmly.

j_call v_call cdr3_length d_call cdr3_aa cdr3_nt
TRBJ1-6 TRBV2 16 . CASSEQGPFLNSPLHF TGTGCCAGCAGTGAACAGGGGCCGTTTCTTAATTCACCCCTCCACTTT
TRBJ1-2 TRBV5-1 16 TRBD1 CASSLNVGQGAYGYTF TGCGCCAGCAGCTTGAATGTGGGACAGGGGGCCTATGGCTACACCTTC
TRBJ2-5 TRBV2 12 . CASRLVQETQYF TGTGCCAGCAGACTAGTCCAAGAGACCCAGTACTTC
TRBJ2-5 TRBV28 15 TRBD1 CASSGQGGARETQYF TGTGCCAGCTCCGGACAGGGAGGAGCTAGGGAGACCCAGTACTTC
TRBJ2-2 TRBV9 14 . CASSVVSNTGELFF TGTGCCAGCAGCGTAGTCAGTAACACCGGGGAGCTGTTTTTT
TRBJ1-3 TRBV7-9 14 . CASSTTRGENTIYF TGTGCCAGCAGCACAACCAGGGGTGAAAACACCATATATTTT
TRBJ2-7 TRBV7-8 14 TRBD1 CASSIKTGGYEQYF TGTGCCAGCAGCATCAAAACAGGGGGCTACGAGCAGTACTTC
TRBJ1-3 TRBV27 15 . CATLRAPRSGNTIYF TGTGCCACCCTGAGAGCCCCCCGCTCTGGAAACACCATATATTTT
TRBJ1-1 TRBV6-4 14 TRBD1 CASSMTGGVSEAFF TGTGCCAGCAGCATGACAGGGGGTGTTTCTGAAGCTTTCTTT
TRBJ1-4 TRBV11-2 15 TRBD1 CASSGNRGHYEKLFF TGTGCCAGCAGCGGAAACAGGGGGCATTATGAAAAACTGTTTTTT
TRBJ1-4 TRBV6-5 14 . CASSRQVPNEKLFF TGTGCCAGCAGTCGACAGGTTCCTAATGAAAAACTGTTTTTT
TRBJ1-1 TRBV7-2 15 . CASSRRGGTNTEAFF TGTGCCAGCAGCCGCAGAGGCGGAACAAACACTGAAGCTTTCTTT
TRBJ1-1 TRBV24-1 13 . CATSAQDMAEAFF TGTGCCACCAGTGCCCAAGACATGGCTGAAGCTTTCTTT
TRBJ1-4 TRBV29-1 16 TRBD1 CSVDYRGTTTNEKLFF TGCAGCGTTGATTACAGGGGCACTACAACTAATGAAAAACTGTTTTTT